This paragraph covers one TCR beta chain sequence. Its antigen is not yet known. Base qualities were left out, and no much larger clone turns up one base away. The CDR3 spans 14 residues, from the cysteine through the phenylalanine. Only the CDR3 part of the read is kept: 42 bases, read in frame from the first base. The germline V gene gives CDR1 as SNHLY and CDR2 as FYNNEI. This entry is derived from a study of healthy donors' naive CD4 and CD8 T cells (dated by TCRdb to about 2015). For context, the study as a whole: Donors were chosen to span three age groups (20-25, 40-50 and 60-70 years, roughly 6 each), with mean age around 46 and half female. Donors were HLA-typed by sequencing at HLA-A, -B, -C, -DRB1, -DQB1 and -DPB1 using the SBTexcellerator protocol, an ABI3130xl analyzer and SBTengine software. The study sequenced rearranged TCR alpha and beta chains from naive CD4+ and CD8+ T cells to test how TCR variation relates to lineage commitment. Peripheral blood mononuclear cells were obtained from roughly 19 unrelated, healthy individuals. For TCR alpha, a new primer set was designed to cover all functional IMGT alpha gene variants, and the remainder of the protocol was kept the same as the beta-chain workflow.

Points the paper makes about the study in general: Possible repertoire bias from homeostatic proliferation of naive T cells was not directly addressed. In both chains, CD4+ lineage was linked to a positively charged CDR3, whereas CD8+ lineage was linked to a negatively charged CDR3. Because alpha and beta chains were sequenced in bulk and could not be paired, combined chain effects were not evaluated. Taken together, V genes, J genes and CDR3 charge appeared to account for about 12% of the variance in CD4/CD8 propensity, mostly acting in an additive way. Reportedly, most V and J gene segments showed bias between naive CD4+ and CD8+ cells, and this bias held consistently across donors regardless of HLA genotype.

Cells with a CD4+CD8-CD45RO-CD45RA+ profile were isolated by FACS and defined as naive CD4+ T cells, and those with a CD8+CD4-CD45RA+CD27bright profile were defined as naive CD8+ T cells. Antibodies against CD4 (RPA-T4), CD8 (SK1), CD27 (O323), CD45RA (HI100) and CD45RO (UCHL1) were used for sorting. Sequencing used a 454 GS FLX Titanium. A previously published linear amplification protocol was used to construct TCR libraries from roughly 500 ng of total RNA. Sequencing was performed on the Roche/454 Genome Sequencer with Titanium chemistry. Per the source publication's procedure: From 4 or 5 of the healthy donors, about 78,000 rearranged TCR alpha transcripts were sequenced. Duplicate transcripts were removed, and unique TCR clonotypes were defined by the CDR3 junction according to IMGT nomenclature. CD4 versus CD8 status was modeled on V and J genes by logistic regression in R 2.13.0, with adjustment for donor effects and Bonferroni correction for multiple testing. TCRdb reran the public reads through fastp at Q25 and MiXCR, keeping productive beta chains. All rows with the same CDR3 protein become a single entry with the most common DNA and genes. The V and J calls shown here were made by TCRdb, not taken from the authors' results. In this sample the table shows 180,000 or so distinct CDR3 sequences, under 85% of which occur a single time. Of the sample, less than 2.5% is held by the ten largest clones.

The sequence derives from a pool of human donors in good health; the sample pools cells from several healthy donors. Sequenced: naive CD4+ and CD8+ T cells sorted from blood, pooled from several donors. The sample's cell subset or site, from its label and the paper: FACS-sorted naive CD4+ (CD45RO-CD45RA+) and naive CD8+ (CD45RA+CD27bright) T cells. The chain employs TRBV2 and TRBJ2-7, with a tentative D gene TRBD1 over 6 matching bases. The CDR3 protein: CALKGQGTPYEQYF. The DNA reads TGTGCTCTAAAGGGCCAGGGGACCCCCTACGAGCAGTACTTC. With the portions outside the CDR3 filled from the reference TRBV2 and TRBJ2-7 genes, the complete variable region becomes EPEVTQTPSHQVTQMGQEVILRCVPISNHLYFYWYRQILGQKVEFLVSFYNNEISEKSEIFDDQFSVERPDGSNFTLKIRSTKLEDSAMYFCALKGQGTPYEQYFGPGTRLTVT.